The clone carrying this T cell receptor (beta chain) was counted a few times. Its antigen is undetermined. The sample comes from a study of cytomegalovirus exposure and HLA in healthy donors. Study in general: Within an early data release were roughly 83 million unique TCRs drawn from HLA-typed donors. Findings and limits, study-wide: Across donors, sequencing depth was assumed by presence/absence analyses to be roughly uniform. Productive status was seen about 87% or about 30% of the time for most TCR beta V segments in an earlier analysis.

Researchers ran the PCR with 60 Vbeta and 13 Jbeta primers. Under the authors' procedure: Later analysis identified approximately 80 million unique TCR beta chains, 8.5 million to 13 million shared. The repertoire was sequenced with immunoSEQ multiplex PCR; TCRdb's copy has only in-frame clones and lacks some. V and J calls and clone size follow that table, whereas D and trimming were derived from the DNA. The profile shows some 130,000 clones, about 68% of them singletons. J was trimmed by 7 bases and V by 4 bases; bases with no gene match: 4. CDR3 length equals 13 residues. Germline-derived CDR1 and CDR2 are SNHLY and FYNNEI.

The V call is TRBV2, the J call TRBJ2-3; 8 bases line up with TRBD1. The origin of this receptor is a human donor in good health. Sequencing used PBMCs. The CDR3, as DNA: TGTGCCAGCAGTGGAACAGGGGGATATACGCAGTATTTT. This codes for CASSGTGGYTQYF.